This T cell receptor beta chain was sequenced in a study of CD4 and CD8 cells across lung adenocarcinoma regions. TCRdb recomputed calls from the PCR reads with MiXCR, one row per CDR3 protein. The sample shows over 7,000 distinct CDR3 sequences, over 50% of them seen only once. Comment on this clonotype: One end of the junction does not line up with germline, which may come from a read error.

This CDR3 comprises 17 residues. Germline values: CDR1 SGHDN, CDR2 FVKESK. The sample consisted of CD4+ T cells from the center of a lung tumor. The TCR was taken from a female donor with lung adenocarcinoma. The CD4 and CD8 labels of this study may be unreliable. J is TRBJ2-3 and V is TRBV14; D may be TRBD2 (5 bases). In DNA form, the CDR3 reads TGTGCCAGCAGCCAAGATACAGCGAGATCTAGCAAAGATACCCAGTATTTT. Amino acid sequence: CASSQDTARSSKDTQYF. Full variable domain (rest looked up from reference TRBV14 and TRBJ2-3): EAGVTQFPSHSVIEKGQTVTLRCDPISGHDNLYWYRRVMGKEIKFLLHFVKESKQDESGMPNNRFLAERTGGTYSTLKVQPAELEDSGVYFCASSQDTARSSKDTQYFGPGTRLTVL.